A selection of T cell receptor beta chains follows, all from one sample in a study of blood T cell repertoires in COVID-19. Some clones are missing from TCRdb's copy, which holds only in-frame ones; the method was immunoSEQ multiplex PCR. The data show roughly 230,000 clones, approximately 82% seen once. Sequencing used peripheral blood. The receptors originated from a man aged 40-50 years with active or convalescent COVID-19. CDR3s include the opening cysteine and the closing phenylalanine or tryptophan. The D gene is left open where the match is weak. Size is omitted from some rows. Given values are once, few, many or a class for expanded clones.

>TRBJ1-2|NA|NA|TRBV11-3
TGTGCCAGCAGCTTAGGGACTGCATATGGCTACACCTTC
CASSLGTAYGYTF
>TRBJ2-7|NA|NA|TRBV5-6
TGTGCCAGCAGCTTTCCAGTAGGAGCGGACAGACGCTCCTACGAGCAGTACTTC
CASSFPVGADRRSYEQYF
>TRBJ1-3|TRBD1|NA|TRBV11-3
TGTGCCAGCAGCTTAGGCCGGGACAGGCTAGACTCTGGAAACACCATATATTTT
CASSLGRDRLDSGNTIYF
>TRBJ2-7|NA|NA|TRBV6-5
TGTGCCAGCGCTAAAACGACAGGTTCCTACGAGCAGTACTTC
CASAKTTGSYEQYF
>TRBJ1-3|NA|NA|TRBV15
TGTGCCACCAGCAGAGGCCAGGCTGGAAACACCATATATTTT
CATSRGQAGNTIYF
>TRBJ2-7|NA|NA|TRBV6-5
TGTGCCAGCAGTCACCCAGGCTACGAGCAGTACTTC
CASSHPGYEQYF
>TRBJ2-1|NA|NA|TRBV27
TGTGCCAGCAAGAATAGTTTTCCCGACAATGAGCAGTTCTTC
CASKNSFPDNEQFF
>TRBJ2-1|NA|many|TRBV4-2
TGTGCCAGCAGCCAAGATGCGGAGATTATTGGCAATGAGCAGTTCTTC
CASSQDAEIIGNEQFF
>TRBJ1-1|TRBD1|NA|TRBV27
TGTGCCAGCAGTTCGGTTCAGGGGGTAACTGAAGCTTTCTTT
CASSSVQGVTEAFF
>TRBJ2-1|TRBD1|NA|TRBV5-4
TGTGCCAGCAGCTTCTGGGGACAGGGGGCGTCAAATGAGCAGTTCTTC
CASSFWGQGASNEQFF
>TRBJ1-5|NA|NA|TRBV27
TGTGCCAGCAGTTTTTACGGGAGGGACAATCAGCCCCAGCATTTT
CASSFYGRDNQPQHF
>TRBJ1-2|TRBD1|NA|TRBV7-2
TGTGCCAGCAGCTTATACAGGGGCTATGGCTACACCTTC
CASSLYRGYGYTF
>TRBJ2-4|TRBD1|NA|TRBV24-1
TGTGCCACCAGTGAAACCGACAGGGGCCGTCAGTACTTC
CATSETDRGRQYF
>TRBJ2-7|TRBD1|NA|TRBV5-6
TGTGCCAGCAGAATAGGACAGGGCGCGATCGAGCAGTACTTC
CASRIGQGAIEQYF
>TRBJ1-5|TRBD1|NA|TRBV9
TGTGCCAGCAGCGAGGGACAGGGTCGGGTTGGGACCCAGCATTTT
CASSEGQGRVGTQHF
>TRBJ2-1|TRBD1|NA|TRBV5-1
TGCGCCAGCAGCACGGGACAGGGCGGAGTAAGCAGTGGCTATGAGCAGTTCTTC
CASSTGQGGVSSGYEQFF
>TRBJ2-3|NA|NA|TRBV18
TGTGCCAGCTCACCGGCCGGGGATACGCAGTATTTT
CASSPAGDTQYF
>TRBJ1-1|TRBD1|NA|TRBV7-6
TGTGCCAGCAGCTGGGACCGGGACAGGGGCATGAACACTGAAGCTTTCTTT
CASSWDRDRGMNTEAFF
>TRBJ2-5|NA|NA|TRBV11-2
TGTGCCAGCAGCTTATCCCTAAGAGAGACCCAGTACTTC
CASSLSLRETQYF
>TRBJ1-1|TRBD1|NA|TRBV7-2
TGTGCCAGCAGCTTACTTTGGACAGGGACGAACACTGAAGCTTTCTTT
CASSLLWTGTNTEAFF
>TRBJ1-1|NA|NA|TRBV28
TGTGCCAGCAGTTTTCAGGGGACCAACACTGAAGCTTTCTTT
CASSFQGTNTEAFF
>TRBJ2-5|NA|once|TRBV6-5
TGTGCCAGCAGTTACTCAGAGGGGGAAGGAGAGACCCAGTACTTC
CASSYSEGEGETQYF
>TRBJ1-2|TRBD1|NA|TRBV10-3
TGTGCCATCAGTGAGTCCGACAGGGGATATGGCTACACCTTC
CAISESDRGYGYTF
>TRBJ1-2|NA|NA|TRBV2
TGTGCCAGCAGCCCGGACATCTTCAACTATGGCTACACCTTC
CASSPDIFNYGYTF
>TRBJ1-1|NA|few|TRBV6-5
TGTGCCAGCAGTATAAAGGACAATCTGGAAGCTTTCTTT
CASSIKDNLEAFF
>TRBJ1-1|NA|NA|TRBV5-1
TGCGCCAGCAGCTTGGCGGGGAACACTGAAGCTTTCTTT
CASSLAGNTEAFF
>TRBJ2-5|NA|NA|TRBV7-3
TGTGCCAGCAGCTTAGAGCCTACAGAGACCCAGTACTTC
CASSLEPTETQYF
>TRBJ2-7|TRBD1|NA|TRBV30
TGTGCCTGGAGTGTACCCGGGACAGGGGAGTACTTC
CAWSVPGTGEYF
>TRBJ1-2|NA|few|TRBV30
TGTGCCTGGAGTGTAATCTCGAGTGGCTACACCTTC
CAWSVISSGYTF
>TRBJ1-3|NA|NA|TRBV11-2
TGTGCCAGCAGCCCTAAAGGTGGAACAGACCTCTCTGGAAACACCATATATTTT
CASSPKGGTDLSGNTIYF
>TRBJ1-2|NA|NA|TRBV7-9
TGTGCCAGCAGCGACAGTAAGGTTAACTATGGCTACACCTTC
CASSDSKVNYGYTF
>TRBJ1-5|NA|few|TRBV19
TGTGCCAGTAGCCGACAGGTCCTTCAGCCCCAGCATTTT
CASSRQVLQPQHF
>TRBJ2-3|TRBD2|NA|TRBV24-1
TGTGCCACCGGCGACCAGACTAGCGGGGGCACAGATACGCAGTATTTT
CATGDQTSGGTDTQYF
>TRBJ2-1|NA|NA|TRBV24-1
TGTGCCACCAGTCAGGAGGGAGCGAAAAGCTATGAGCAGTTCTTC
CATSQEGAKSYEQFF